This entry is about one T cell receptor beta chain. This clone was seen only a few times. What antigen it recognizes has not been identified. No base quality information exists; no much larger clone differs at one position. Receptor libraries were prepared by the immunoSEQ multiplex PCR assay. For TCR sequencing, RNA was extracted from every sample and reverse transcribed into cDNA to serve as template. SuperScript III was used to make first-strand cDNA, primed with a 2:1 mix of oligo-dT and random hexamers. Amplification bias was assessed with a synthetic immune receptor repertoire, and residual bias was removed computationally. In the paper's pipeline: Raw reads were preprocessed to remove errors, and CDR3 was defined by IMGT conventions from the conserved cysteine to phenylalanine. To get clonality, Shannon entropy was normalized by log2 of the number of productive unique TCRs and the result was subtracted from 1. Scalp TCRbeta sequences were cross-referenced with sorted blood CD4 and CD8 repertoires so that the CD4 or CD8 identity of scalp clones could be inferred. The immuneACCESS repertoire file appears here via TCRdb, limited to in-frame rearrangements. These files lack a portion of the clones; in checked studies, under half of the deficit traces to unresolved V genes, and the cause of the others is not known. Clone size and V and J calls were adopted from that table, with D and trimming inferred from the DNA. This sample lists around 130,000 clones; about 57% were detected once. The ten largest make up 3.5% to 5.5% of the sample.

This specimen's time point label, per the study, means: baseline before oral tofacitinib. Peripheral blood and lesional scalp punch biopsies were obtained from patients with alopecia areata. PBMCs were isolated by density centrifugation and stained for CD3, CD4 and CD8, after which CD4+ and CD8+ T cells were sorted on a FACSAria. The sample originates from a study of CD8+ T cells in alopecia areata listed by TCRdb under 2018. Background for the entire study: Treated patients were enrolled in an open-label pilot trial of oral tofacitinib at 5 to 10 mg twice daily for moderate-to-severe alopecia areata. immunoSEQ multiplex PCR using 35 Vbeta forward primers and 13 Jbeta reverse primers was used to amplify TCRbeta CDR3 regions. Patients received tofacitinib for 6 to 18 months and were then followed off drug for 6 months to check for delayed response and recurrence. Scalp clonality was compared among normal scalp (n=4), patchy alopecia areata scalp (n=8), and alopecia totalis/universalis scalp (n=8). Biopsies were taken from tofacitinib-treated patients at baseline and at 4 and 24 weeks of treatment, and a later scalp biopsy was taken in several of the tofacitinib-treated patients. RNA was obtained with the PAXgene miRNA kit for fixed scalp, the miRNeasy kit for PBMCs, and the RNeasy kit for mouse skin. On the human side, TCRbeta sequencing was run on scalp tissue and on sorted CD4+ and CD8+ peripheral blood T cells from healthy controls and from alopecia areata patients with either patchy or totalis/universalis disease. To study T cell clonal expansion in alopecia areata, the researchers applied high-throughput TCRbeta sequencing to both the C3H/HeJ mouse model and human patients. Summary of the overall study and its limitations: Scalp TCR repertoire analysis is complicated because resident alphabeta T cells in normal human skin are also sequenced, whereas mouse skin is dominated by gammadelta T cells. Compared with normal scalp, lesional scalp had higher clonality and more expanded CD8+ clones, particularly in alopecia totalis/universalis, a pattern that suggests antigenic drive. Shared TCR sequences between patients were less evident than in mice, which may be partly attributable to HLA diversity in the patient population.

From the germline V gene, CDR1 is SQVTM and CDR2 is ANQGSEA. The junction carries 6 bases between V and J, which are trimmed by 3 bases and 1 base respectively. The CDR3 starts with the cysteine, ends with the phenylalanine, and has 12 residues. The retained sequence is limited to the CDR3, 36 bases, with the frame set at the first base. The chain employs TRBV29-1 and TRBJ1-1, with the D gene not confidently named. The source was CD4+ T cells sorted from blood, collected at week 0. The receptor comes from a human donor with alopecia areata. The nucleotides are TGCAGCGTTGATAGGTCGAACACTGAAGCTTTCTTT. Its protein product is CSVDRSNTEAFF.